These 9 T cell receptor beta chains share one sample of origin, sequenced in a study of blood T cell repertoires in COVID-19. Sequencing was performed with immunoSEQ multiplex PCR; in TCRdb, only in-frame clones are kept and a portion is missing. Found here are about 94,000 clones, approximately 80% of them singletons; the top ten hold 6.3%. The sequenced material came from peripheral blood. These receptors originate from a man between 65 and 79 years old with COVID-19, enrolled during active disease.

The chain combines TRBV6-5 with TRBJ1-2; 7 nucleotides match TRBD1. The V segment lost 2 bases and the J segment 2 bases; nucleotides outside the gene matches: 5. The CDR3 consists of 15 residues. The germline gives CDR1 MNHEY, CDR2 SVGAGI. CDR3 amino acids: CASSYGTGANYGYTF. CDR3 DNA: TGTGCCAGCAGTTACGGTACAGGGGCGAACTATGGCTACACCTTC.

This clone has more than one count but fewer than ten. V is TRBV6-5 and J is TRBJ1-2; D remains unclear. The ends were cut back, 2 bases at V and 4 bases at J, with 8 bases in the middle. Germline lookup yields CDR1 MNHEY and CDR2 SVGAGI. The CDR3 totals 13 residues. The CDR3 DNA reads TGTGCCAGCAGTTACCTGTCGGGCTATGGCTACACCTTC. It is translated as CASSYLSGYGYTF.

In its sample, this clone was seen many times. The chain carries TRBV28 and TRBJ2-7; D is possibly TRBD1 (6 bases). V lost 8 bases, J lost 1 base, and 12 bases lay in between. The V gene's germline CDR1 is MDHEN and CDR2 SYDVKM. The CDR3 spans 13 residues. The CDR3, as DNA: TGTGCCAGCTTAACTCAGGGGTCCTACGAGCAGTACTTC. Protein sequence: CASLTQGSYEQYF.

A few counts support this clone. The chain carries TRBV7-8 and TRBJ1-1, with TRBD1 matching 12 bases. The CDR3 totals 15 residues. The V gene's germline CDR1 is SGHVS and CDR2 FQNEAQ. The V gene end was trimmed by 5 bases and the J gene end by 3 bases; junction bases not matched to a gene: 4. The DNA of the CDR3 is TGTGCCAGCAGCGTAGGGACAGGGGGCTACACTGAAGCTTTCTTT. Translating it yields CASSVGTGGYTEAFF. Supplemented by reference TRBV7-8 and TRBJ1-1, the full variable domain reads GAGVSQSPRYKVAKRGQDVALRCDPISGHVSLFWYQQALGQGPEFLTYFQNEAQLDKSGLPSDRFFAERPEGSVSTLKIQRTQQEDSAVYLCASSVGTGGYTEAFFGQGTRLTVV.

The chain combines TRBV28 with TRBJ2-5; tentative D call: TRBD2 (6 bases). V was pared by 3 bases and J by 7 bases, with 18 bases between. CDR1 is MDHEN and CDR2 is SYDVKM in the germline V gene. The CDR3 loop spans 15 amino acids. In nucleotides, the CDR3 is TGTGCCAGCAGTTTTGGGGGGAGTGAATTTCGGACCCAGTACTTC. This gives the protein CASSFGGSEFRTQYF.

The chain carries TRBV10-2 and TRBJ2-1; 9 bases are shared with TRBD2. The CDR3 runs to 16 residues. Germline V lookup: CDR1 WSHSY, CDR2 SAAADI. Germline trimming cut 3 bases from V and 6 bases from J; bases unmatched to any gene: 9. The CDR3 is CASSEPRSGGTNEQFF. Here the CDR3 DNA reads TGCGCCAGCAGTGAACCTAGGAGCGGGGGGACCAATGAGCAGTTCTTC.

V is TRBV7-2 and J is TRBJ1-1; 9 bases align to TRBD1. The ends lost 1 base at V and 5 bases at J; junction bases unmatched: 5. The CDR3 length is 15 residues. Germline V lookup: CDR1 SGHTA, CDR2 FQGNSA. CDR3 in DNA: TGTGCCAGCAGCTTAGGACAGGGGGTGAGGACTGAAGCTTTCTTT. The encoded protein is CASSLGQGVRTEAFF.

This chain uses TRBV4-3 with TRBJ2-5; 8 positions match TRBD2. V was clipped by 3 bases and J by 1 base; unmatched bases: 7. Germline-derived CDR1 and CDR2 are LGHNA and YSLEER. CDR3 length equals 16 residues. The CDR3 DNA sequence: TGCGCCAGCAGCCACACCCCACGGGGGGGCCAAGAGACCCAGTACTTC. As protein: CASSHTPRGGQETQYF.

This clone was seen only a few times. The chain combines TRBV13 with TRBJ1-3; TRBD1 matches at 9 bases. V gave up 5 bases and J gave up 1 base; unmatched junction bases: 6. From germline, CDR1 is PRHDT and CDR2 FYEKMQ (reference sequence). CDR3 size: 16 residues. The CDR3 nucleotides are TGTGCCAGCAGCGGCGGGACAGGGCGGTCTGGAAACACCATATATTTT. Translated: CASSGGTGRSGNTIYF.